The TCR beta chain described here comes from a study of T cells in Graves' hyperthyroidism and ophthalmopathy. The source material, RNA transcripts, was used to amplify TCR beta CDR3 regions. HTBI primers were the set used in a first-round RT-PCR of the TCR CDR3. TCRdb reprocessed the multiplex PCR reads with MiXCR, giving one entry per CDR3 protein. The sample lists roughly 500,000 distinct CDR3 sequences, about 46% occurring once. This clonotype was found many times. Sequenced material: peripheral blood or thyroid tissue (not recorded which). The source is an adult woman with Graves' disease, either hyperthyroidism or ophthalmopathy (not recorded which).

CDR3 sequence: CASSGQGALREKLFF. The CDR3 bases are TGTGCCAGCAGTGGACAGGGGGCGCTACGTGAAAAACTGTTTTTT. The rearrangement links TRBV6-5 to TRBJ1-4; 11 bases are a match to TRBD1. Looked up from germline, CDR1 is MNHEY and CDR2 is SVGAGI. The junction had 6 bases not matched to a gene; V was cut back by 5 bases and J by 7 bases. The CDR3 is 15 residues long.